Following are 30 T cell receptor beta chains from one sample sequenced in a study of PD-1 blockade in classical Hodgkin lymphoma. All patients relapsed after autologous stem cell transplantation, and brentuximab vedotin exposure varied. TCRdb's table, derived via immunoSEQ multiplex PCR, lists solely in-frame clones and lacks some. The sample holds around 66,000 clones, 70% to 80% seen once. Source: peripheral blood mononuclear cells (PBMCs), taken before the second cycle of nivolumab. These receptors all stem from a human donor with classical Hodgkin lymphoma.

The gene calls are TRBV6-5 and TRBJ2-7, with a tentative D call TRBD1 (5 bases). V was shortened by 2 bases and J by 7 bases, with 12 bases between the two germline ends. CDR1 is MNHEY, CDR2 SVGAGI, per germline. This CDR3 has 13 amino acids. The CDR3 sequence: CASSYVGVGEQYF. CDR3 bases: TGTGCCAGCAGTTACGTAGGGGTGGGGGAGCAGTACTTC.

V is TRBV6-1 and J is TRBJ1-1, with unresolved D. Germline-derived CDR1 and CDR2 are MNHNS and SASEGT. Trimming stripped 0 bases from V and 4 bases from J, with 12 bases between. The CDR3 extends over 15 amino acids. The CDR3 region has the DNA TGTGCCAGCAGTGAAGCGGTGGGGATCAGCACTGAAGCTTTCTTT. Translating gives CASSEAVGISTEAFF.

The CDR3 here is CASSMYSDTQYF. CDR3 bases: TGTGCCAGCAGTATGTATTCAGATACGCAGTATTTT. This rearrangement joins TRBV2 to TRBJ2-3; D gene ambiguous. Germline V gene sequence: CDR1 SNHLY, CDR2 FYNNEI. This CDR3 spans 12 amino acids. V lost 5 bases, J lost 4 bases, and 7 bases lay in between.

This chain links TRBV5-1 with TRBJ2-3; TRBD2 matches 10 bases. Unmatched junction bases numbered 7, after V lost 4 bases and J lost 2 bases. This CDR3 has 16 amino acids. Germline lookup yields CDR1 SGHRS and CDR2 YFSETQ. The CDR3 DNA reads as TGCGCCAGCAGCCGGATAGCGGGGGGCGACACAGATACGCAGTATTTT. Amino acids: CASSRIAGGDTDTQYF.

CDR3 region: CASSPRQGGRTDTQYF. CDR3 in DNA: TGTGCCAGCTCACCACGACAGGGGGGTCGGACAGATACGCAGTATTTT. The rearrangement links TRBV18 to TRBJ2-3, with TRBD1 identical over 9 bases. Germline-derived CDR1 and CDR2 are KGHSH and LQKENI. CDR3 length equals 16 residues. Trimming removed 1 base from V and 3 bases from J; junction bases left unmatched: 5. Variable domain in full (rest from reference TRBV18 and TRBJ2-3): NAGVMQNPRHLVRRRGQEARLRCSPMKGHSHVYWYRQLPEEGLKFMVYLQKENIIDESGMPKERFSAEFPKEGPSILRIQQVVRGDSAAYFCASSPRQGGRTDTQYFGPGTRLTVL.

This clone has more than one count but fewer than ten. The J gene is TRBJ1-2, the V gene TRBV29-1; no clear D gene. CDR3 length equals 15 residues. Trimming cost V 1 base and J 1 base, with 13 bases left between them. From germline, CDR1 is SQVTM and CDR2 ANQGSEA. CDR3 sequence (DNA): TGCAGCGTTGAAGTCCCAAGGTGGGATAACTATGGCTACACCTTC. It specifies CSVEVPRWDNYGYTF.

The V call is TRBV28, the J call TRBJ1-3; weak D call: TRBD1 (6 bases). In germline, CDR1 is MDHEN, CDR2 SYDVKM. V dropped 1 base and J dropped 0 bases, with 13 bases sitting between them. The CDR3 covers 17 residues. In nucleotides, the CDR3 is TGTGCCAGCAGTTTATCTTGGGGGGCAGCCTCTGGAAACACCATATATTTT. This encodes CASSLSWGAASGNTIYF.

The genes are TRBV27 and TRBJ1-2, with TRBD1 identical over 10 bases. The CDR3 consists of 15 residues. Germline CDR1 and CDR2: MNHEY and SMNVEV (reference sequence). V lost 2 bases, J lost 7 bases, and 7 bases stayed unmatched. CDR3 amino acids: CASSLSQTGGIGYTF. For the CDR3, the DNA is TGTGCCAGCAGTTTAAGCCAGACAGGGGGCATTGGCTACACCTTC.

The chain uses TRBV2 and TRBJ2-5; no definite D call. With the DNA end fitting TRBJ2-7 better, the J assignment may be wrong. From germline, CDR1 is SNHLY and CDR2 FYNNEI. CDR3 length equals 13 residues. The CDR3 nucleotides are TGTGCCAGCATCGATAGGGAATCCTACGAGCAGTACTTC. This gives the protein CASIDRESYEQYF.

The V gene is TRBV19, the J gene TRBJ1-5; possible D gene TRBD1, 6 bases. The CDR3 is 16 amino acids. V gave up 5 bases and J gave up 6 bases, with 20 bases separating them. CDR1 and CDR2 from the germline V gene are LNHDA and SQIVND (reference sequence). The CDR3 region is CASSAGWGAGPQPQHF. As DNA, the CDR3 is TGTGCCAGTAGTGCTGGGTGGGGGGCAGGTCCTCAGCCCCAGCATTTT.

This clone has just one count. The chain's CDR3 is CSAGEDSNQPQHF. CDR3 nucleotides: TGCAGCGCTGGGGAAGACAGCAATCAGCCCCAGCATTTT. This rearrangement joins TRBV29-1 to TRBJ1-5; D not certain. The germline V gene has CDR1 SQVTM and CDR2 ANQGSEA. The ends were cut back, 7 bases at V and 1 base at J, with 11 bases in the middle. The CDR3 spans 13 residues. Based on the CDR3 plus reference TRBV29-1 and TRBJ1-5, the full variable domain is SAVISQKPSRDICQRGTSLTIQCQVDSQVTMMFWYRQQPGQSLTLIATANQGSEATYESGFVIDKFPISRPNLTFSTLTVSNMSPEDSSIYLCSAGEDSNQPQHFGDGTRLSIL.

The chain links TRBV5-1 to TRBJ1-1; D unresolved. The CDR3 totals 14 residues. CDR1 and CDR2 (germline): SGHRS, YFSETQ. V shed 0 bases and J shed 4 bases, with 10 bases lying between them. Written as DNA, the CDR3 is TGCGCCAGCAGCTTGGAGTACGGGGTCACTGAAGCTTTCTTT. It yields the protein CASSLEYGVTEAFF.

V is TRBV15 and J is TRBJ2-2, with D unresolved. CDR1 and CDR2 (germline): LNHNV, YYDKDF (reference sequence). The ends were cut back, 0 bases at V and 5 bases at J, with 4 bases in the middle. CDR3 length equals 13 residues. DNA for the CDR3: TGTGCCACCAGCAGAGACCGGACCGGGGAGCTGTTTTTT. Its translation is CATSRDRTGELFF. Variable domain in full (rest from reference TRBV15 and TRBJ2-2): DAMVIQNPRYQVTQFGKPVTLSCSQTLNHNVMYWYQQKSSQAPKLLFHYYDKDFNNEADTPDNFQSRRPNTSFCFLDIRSPGLGDTAMYLCATSRDRTGELFFGEGSRLTVL.

The chain recombines TRBV6-5 with TRBJ2-3; the D gene could be TRBD1 or TRBD2 (5 bases each). This CDR3 is 12 amino acids long. With 10 bases removed from V and 3 bases from J, the gap between germline ends came to 11 bases. CDR1 is MNHEY and CDR2 is SVGAGI in the germline V gene. The CDR3, as DNA: TGTGCCATCAGGGACGGGACAGATACGCAGTATTTT. Its protein is CAIRDGTDTQYF.

The chain joins TRBV7-3 to TRBJ2-3; 13 bases match TRBD2. CDR1 is SGHTA and CDR2 is FQGTGA in the germline V gene. The CDR3 totals 16 residues. V lost 2 bases, J lost 2 bases, and 1 base stayed unmatched. This chain's CDR3 is CASSLGTSGVTDTQYF. Written as DNA, the CDR3 is TGTGCCAGCAGCTTAGGGACTAGCGGGGTCACAGATACGCAGTATTTT. The variable domain in full, with the rest retrieved from reference TRBV7-3 and TRBJ2-3, is GAGVSQTPSNKVTEKGKYVELRCDPISGHTALYWYRQSLGQGPEFLIYFQGTGAADDSGLPNDRFFAVRPEGSVSTLKIQRTERGDSAVYLCASSLGTSGVTDTQYFGPGTRLTVL.

This chain uses TRBV5-1 with TRBJ2-2, with D perhaps given as TRBD1 or TRBD2 (5 bases each). The CDR3 extends over 15 amino acids. Germline V gene data show CDR1 as SGHRS and CDR2 as YFSETQ. V was pared by 5 bases and J by 1 base, with 12 bases between. The CDR3 DNA is TGCGCCAGCAGGGAGGCTCAGGGGAACACCGGGGAGCTGTTTTTT. Protein: CASREAQGNTGELFF.

The chain joins TRBV28 to TRBJ1-2, with TRBD1 matching over 9 bases. Germline CDR1 and CDR2: MDHEN and SYDVKM. CDR3 length: 13 residues. V gave up 6 bases and J gave up 7 bases; unmatched junction bases: 6. CDR3 sequence (DNA): TGTGCCAGCAGAGAACAGGGGGCCTTTGGCTACACCTTC. Translated: CASREQGAFGYTF.

The chain couples TRBV15 to TRBJ1-2, with 7 bases fitting TRBD1. With 5 bases clipped from V and 5 bases from J, the junction kept 8 bases outside the gene matches. The CDR3 has 14 residues. Germline V gives CDR1 LNHNV, CDR2 YYDKDF (reference sequence). CDR3 nucleotide sequence: TGTGCCACCAGCCCTGCTAGGACAGGATATGGCTACACCTTC. It codes for CATSPARTGYGYTF. The full variable domain, in which reference TRBV15 and TRBJ1-2 provide the parts outside the CDR3, is DAMVIQNPRYQVTQFGKPVTLSCSQTLNHNVMYWYQQKSSQAPKLLFHYYDKDFNNEADTPDNFQSRRPNTSFCFLDIRSPGLGDTAMYLCATSPARTGYGYTFGSGTRLTVV.

This rearrangement joins TRBV19 to TRBJ1-1; D remains unclear. The CDR3 contains 15 residues. Germline CDR1 LNHDA, CDR2 SQIVND (reference sequence). Between the trimmed V and J ends, which lost 5 bases and 0 bases, there was a span of 13 bases. This CDR3 reads CASSFSPAMNTEAFF. CDR3 nucleotides: TGTGCCAGTAGTTTCTCCCCTGCTATGAACACTGAAGCTTTCTTT. Combining the CDR3 with reference TRBV19 and TRBJ1-1 gives the whole variable domain DGGITQSPKYLFRKEGQNVTLSCEQNLNHDAMYWYRQDPGQGLRLIYYSQIVNDFQKGDIAEGYSVSREKKESFPLTVTSAQKNPTAFYLCASSFSPAMNTEAFFGQGTRLTVV.

This clone was observed a few times. J is TRBJ1-1 and V is TRBV9; unclear D gene. The CDR3 consists of 14 residues. V dropped 6 bases and J dropped 0 bases, with 12 bases sitting between them. Germline CDR1 reads SGDLS; CDR2 reads YYNGEE. The CDR3 region is CASTRERMNTEAFF. CDR3 DNA: TGTGCCAGCACCCGGGAAAGAATGAACACTGAAGCTTTCTTT.

The chain employs TRBV2 and TRBJ2-3; the D is unclear. Per germline, CDR1 SNHLY and CDR2 FYNNEI. The V and J ends lost 0 bases and 1 base respectively, with 8 bases between them. The CDR3 is 15 amino acids. The CDR3 bases are TGTGCCAGCAGTGAAGCCTTCGCGGGCACAGATACGCAGTATTTT. Translating gives CASSEAFAGTDTQYF.

The chain links TRBV30 to TRBJ1-2; D gene uncertain. V was cut by 2 bases and J by 7 bases, with 8 bases left in between. This CDR3 is 11 amino acids long. Germline V gives CDR1 GTSNPN, CDR2 SVGIG (reference sequence). The CDR3 protein is CAWSYGSGYTF. In DNA, the CDR3 is TGTGCCTGGAGTTATGGGAGTGGCTACACCTTC. Complete variable domain (other parts from reference TRBV30 and TRBJ1-2): SQTIHQWPATLVQPVGSPLSLECTVEGTSNPNLYWYRQAAGRGLQLLFYSVGIGQISSEVPQNLSASRPQDRQFILSSKKLLLSDSGFYLCAWSYGSGYTFGSGTRLTVV.

The V call is TRBV6-1, the J call TRBJ2-1; a possible D gene is TRBD1 (6 bases). Trimming cost V 7 bases and J 11 bases, with 18 bases left between them. Germline V gives CDR1 MNHNS, CDR2 SASEGT. The CDR3 extends over 13 amino acids. CDR3 amino acids: CASTTPQGTKQFF. CDR3 coding DNA: TGTGCCAGCACCACGCCCCAGGGGACAAAGCAGTTCTTC.

The chain carries TRBV2 and TRBJ1-1; D remains unclear. V lost 6 bases and J 7 bases, leaving 12 bases between the germline ends. Germline CDR1 is SNHLY and CDR2 is FYNNEI. The CDR3 runs 12 residues. This CDR3 is CASRISRDEAFF. The CDR3 DNA reads as TGTGCCAGCAGAATAAGCCGCGATGAAGCTTTCTTT.

CDR3 protein: CASSLGDLNTEAFF. The DNA of the CDR3 is TGTGCCAGCAGCTTAGGGGACTTGAACACTGAAGCTTTCTTT. The chain combines TRBV11-1 with TRBJ1-1; weak D call: TRBD1 (5 bases). V was pared by 1 base and J by 0 bases, with 6 bases between. Germline V lookup: CDR1 SGHAT, CDR2 FQDESV (reference sequence). The CDR3 runs to 14 residues.

The chain joins TRBV7-8 to TRBJ2-5; D not resolved. Germline CDR1 SGHVS, CDR2 FQNEAQ. CDR3 length: 15 amino acids. V was clipped by 5 bases and J by 4 bases, with 17 bases between them. In DNA form, the CDR3 reads TGTGCCAGCAGCCCTCTGGGGTCCAGAACAGAGACCCAGTACTTC. It yields the protein CASSPLGSRTETQYF.

A word on this clone: One junction end does not reproduce the germline sequence, and a read error may be involved. The J gene is TRBJ1-1, the V gene TRBV5-1; D unresolved. The CDR3 length is 14 residues. Germline V gene data show CDR1 as SGHRS and CDR2 as YFSETQ. CDR3 sequence reads: CASSFPATGTEAFF. The DNA of the CDR3 is TGTGCCAGCAGCTTCCCCGCTACTGGCACTGAAGCTTTCTTT.

This clone was seen a few times. The V gene is TRBV29-1, the J gene TRBJ1-1, with a possible D match to TRBD1 (6 bases). Germline V gives CDR1 SQVTM, CDR2 ANQGSEA. V shed 6 bases and J shed 6 bases, with 20 bases lying between them. CDR3 length: 14 amino acids. The CDR3 here is CSVGGSPGTPEAFF. DNA of the CDR3: TGCAGCGTCGGGGGCAGCCCCGGGACCCCTGAAGCTTTCTTT.

This clone has ten or more counts. V is TRBV27 and J is TRBJ1-2; TRBD1 matches 7 bases. The CDR3 is 14 residues long. Losses at the gene ends were 0 bases for V and 8 bases for J; bases not matched to a gene: 6. Germline assignment: CDR1 MNHEY and CDR2 SMNVEV (reference sequence). The CDR3 nucleotides are TGTGCCAGCAGTTTATCGGGGCAGGGGGGAGGCTACACCTTC. The encoded protein is CASSLSGQGGGYTF.

For the CDR3, the DNA is TGTGCCAGCATAGGGCTTCACGGCAACTATGGCTACACCTTC. Its translation: CASIGLHGNYGYTF. The V gene is TRBV5-6, the J gene TRBJ1-2, with D unresolved. V lost 6 bases and J 2 bases, leaving 14 bases between the germline ends. This CDR3 is 14 amino acids long. CDR1 and CDR2 (germline): SGHDT, YYEEEE.